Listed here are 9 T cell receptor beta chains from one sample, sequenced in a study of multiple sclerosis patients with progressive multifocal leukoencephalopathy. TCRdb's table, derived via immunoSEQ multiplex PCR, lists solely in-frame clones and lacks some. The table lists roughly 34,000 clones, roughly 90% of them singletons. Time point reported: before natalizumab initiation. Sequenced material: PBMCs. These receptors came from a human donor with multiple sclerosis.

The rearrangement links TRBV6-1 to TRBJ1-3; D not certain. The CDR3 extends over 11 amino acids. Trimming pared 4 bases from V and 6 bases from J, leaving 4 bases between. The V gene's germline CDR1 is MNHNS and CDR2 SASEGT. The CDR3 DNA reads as TGTGCCAGCAGTGCCGTAAACACCATATATTTT. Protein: CASSAVNTIYF.

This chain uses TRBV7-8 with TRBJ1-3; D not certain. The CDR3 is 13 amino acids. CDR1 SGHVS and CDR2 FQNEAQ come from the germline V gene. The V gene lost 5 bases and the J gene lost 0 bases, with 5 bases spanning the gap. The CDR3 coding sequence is TGTGCCAGCAGCGCCCCCTCTGGAAACACCATATATTTT. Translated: CASSAPSGNTIYF.

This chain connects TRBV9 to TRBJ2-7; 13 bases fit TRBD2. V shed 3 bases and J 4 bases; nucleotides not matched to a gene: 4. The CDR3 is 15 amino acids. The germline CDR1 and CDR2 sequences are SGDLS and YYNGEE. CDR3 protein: CASSAGTSGTYEQYF. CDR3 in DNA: TGTGCCAGCAGCGCCGGGACTAGCGGGACGTACGAGCAGTACTTC.

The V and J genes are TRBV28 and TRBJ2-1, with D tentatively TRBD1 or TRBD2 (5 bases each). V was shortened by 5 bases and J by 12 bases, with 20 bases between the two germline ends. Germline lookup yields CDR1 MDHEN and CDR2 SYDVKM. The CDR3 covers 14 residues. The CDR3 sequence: CASSPQGRPDRQFF. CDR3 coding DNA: TGTGCCAGCAGTCCGCAGGGACGGCCGGATCGGCAGTTCTTC.

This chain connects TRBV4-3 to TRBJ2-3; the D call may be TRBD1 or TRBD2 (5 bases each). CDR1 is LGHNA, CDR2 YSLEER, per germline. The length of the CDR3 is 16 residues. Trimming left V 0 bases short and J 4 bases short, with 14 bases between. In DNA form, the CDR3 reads TGCGCCAGCAGCCAAGACGGGGCGGTGGACGCAGATACGCAGTATTTT. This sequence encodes CASSQDGAVDADTQYF.

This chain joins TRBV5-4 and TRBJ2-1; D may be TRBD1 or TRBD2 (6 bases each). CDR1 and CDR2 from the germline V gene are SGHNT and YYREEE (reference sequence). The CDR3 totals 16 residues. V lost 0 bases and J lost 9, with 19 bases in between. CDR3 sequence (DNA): TGTGCCAGCAGCTTGGGGGGGGCAGGTGACGTGGGTGAGCAGTTCTTC. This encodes CASSLGGAGDVGEQFF.

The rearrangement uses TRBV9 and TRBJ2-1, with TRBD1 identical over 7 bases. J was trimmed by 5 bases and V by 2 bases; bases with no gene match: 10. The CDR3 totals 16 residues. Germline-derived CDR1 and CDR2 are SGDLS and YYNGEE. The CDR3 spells CASSVDPGQLHNEQFF. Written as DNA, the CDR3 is TGTGCCAGCAGCGTCGACCCGGGACAGCTACACAATGAGCAGTTCTTC. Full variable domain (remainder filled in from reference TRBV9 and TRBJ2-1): DSGVTQTPKHLITATGQRVTLRCSPRSGDLSVYWYQQSLDQGLQFLIQYYNGEERAKGNILERFSAQQFPDLHSELNLSSLELGDSALYFCASSVDPGQLHNEQFFGPGTRLTVL.

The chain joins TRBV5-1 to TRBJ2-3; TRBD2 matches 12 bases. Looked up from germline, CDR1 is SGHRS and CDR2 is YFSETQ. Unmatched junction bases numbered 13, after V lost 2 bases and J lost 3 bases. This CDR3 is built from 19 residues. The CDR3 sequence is CASSLGLAGPSLFTDTQYF. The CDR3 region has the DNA TGCGCCAGCAGCTTAGGACTAGCGGGACCCTCTCTTTTTACAGATACGCAGTATTTT.

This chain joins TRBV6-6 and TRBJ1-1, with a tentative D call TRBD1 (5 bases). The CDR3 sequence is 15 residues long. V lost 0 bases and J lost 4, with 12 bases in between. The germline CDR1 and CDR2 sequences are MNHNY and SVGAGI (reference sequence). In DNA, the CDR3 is TGTGCCAGCAGTTACTCGGGGGAGGCCCGCACTGAAGCTTTCTTT. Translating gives CASSYSGEARTEAFF.